The 18 T cell receptor beta chains listed next were all sequenced from one sample in a study of monozygotic twins with inflammatory bowel disease. TCRdb reanalyzed the 5' RACE reads and collapses them to one entry per CDR3 protein, without DNA. This sample's clone table lists about 140,000 distinct CDR3 sequences. Material: blood. The receptors shown here come from a human donor with ulcerative colitis or Crohn's disease, or a healthy co-twin of an affected twin (not recorded which).

The chain combines TRBV7-8 with TRBJ1-1. The germline V gene encodes CDR1 SGHVS and CDR2 FQNEAQ. The CDR3 has 14 amino acids. The CDR3 loop reads CASSFRDLDTEAFF.

The genes are TRBV20-1 and TRBJ2-7. In germline, CDR1 is DFQATT, CDR2 SNEGSKA (reference sequence). CDR3 size: 13 residues. This CDR3 reads CSARDLLGSEQYF.

The rearrangement links TRBV18 to TRBJ1-1; checking the TCRdb D call of TRBD1 is not possible without DNA. CDR1 and CDR2 (germline): KGHSH, LQKENI. The CDR3 loop spans 16 amino acids. CDR3 protein: CASSPPNRRGGTEAFF.

This chain uses TRBV20-1 with TRBJ2-5; TCRdb proposes TRBD2, but this gene call is untestable without DNA. Germline assignment: CDR1 DFQATT and CDR2 SNEGSKA (reference sequence). The CDR3 totals 13 residues. The CDR3 sequence is CSARGGSQETQYF.

The CDR3 spells CSARLGGGTNYGYTF. V and J are TRBV20-1 and TRBJ1-2. Germline V gene sequence: CDR1 DFQATT, CDR2 SNEGSKA (reference sequence). This CDR3 has 15 residues.

CDR3 region: CSVSGGFQETQYF. The rearrangement joins TRBV29-1 to TRBJ2-5; TCRdb's assignment of TRBD1 cannot be checked, as there is no DNA. The CDR3 spans 13 residues. Germline assignment: CDR1 SQVTM and CDR2 ANQGSEA.

This chain connects TRBV20-1 to TRBJ1-5. This CDR3 contains 11 residues. Germline values: CDR1 DFQATT, CDR2 SNEGSKA (reference sequence). This chain's CDR3 is CSVGSNQPQHF.

V and J are TRBV6-1 and TRBJ2-1; no DNA is available, so the TRBD1 call from TCRdb remains unchecked. CDR3 length: 15 amino acids. Germline V gives CDR1 MNHNS, CDR2 SASEGT. The chain's CDR3 is CASSPRTDTYNEQFF.

This rearrangement joins TRBV5-1 to TRBJ2-1; TCRdb calls TRBD1, which cannot be checked without DNA. The germline V gene has CDR1 SGHRS and CDR2 YFSETQ. This CDR3 is 19 amino acids long. CDR3 in amino acids: CASSLPGVPPPGVYNEQFF.

The chain is built from TRBV20-1 and TRBJ1-6; TCRdb's D gene call, TRBD1, goes unchecked for lack of DNA. Germline CDR1 and CDR2: DFQATT and SNEGSKA (reference sequence). CDR3 size: 14 residues. This CDR3 reads CSASDRGLRSPLHF.

This chain links TRBV11-2 with TRBJ2-7; TCRdb's D call, TRBD1, is unchecked because there is no DNA. The CDR3 is 14 residues long. Looked up from germline, CDR1 is SGHAT and CDR2 is FQNNGV. The CDR3 loop reads CASSYDSYSYEQYF. The variable domain in full, with the rest retrieved from reference TRBV11-2 and TRBJ2-7, is EAGVAQSPRYKIIEKRQSVAFWCNPISGHATLYWYQQILGQGPKLLIQFQNNGVVDDSQLPKDRFSAERLKGVDSTLKIQPAKLEDSAVYLCASSYDSYSYEQYFGPGTRLTVT.

The chain is built from TRBV11-2 and TRBJ2-4; TCRdb proposes TRBD1, but this gene call is untestable without DNA. Per the germline V gene, CDR1 is SGHAT and CDR2 is FQNNGV. The CDR3 is 19 residues long. The CDR3 sequence is CASSKNRGWRDGAKNIQYF.

J is TRBJ2-2 and V is TRBV20-1; TCRdb selects TRBD2, and the lack of DNA leaves this call unchecked. Germline CDR1 and CDR2: DFQATT and SNEGSKA (reference sequence). There are 15 residues in the CDR3. The CDR3 sequence is CSARDRGGDTGELFF.

The V call is TRBV4-1, the J call TRBJ1-5; TCRdb proposes TRBD1, but this gene call is untestable without DNA. The CDR3 sequence is 18 residues long. The V gene's germline CDR1 is MGHRA and CDR2 YSYEKL. The CDR3: CASSLQGYLTYSNQPQHF.

The J gene is TRBJ2-7, the V gene TRBV20-1; TCRdb calls TRBD1, which cannot be checked without DNA. This CDR3 has 14 amino acids. Germline V lookup: CDR1 DFQATT, CDR2 SNEGSKA (reference sequence). CDR3 sequence reads: CSAIRVRGTYEQYF.

The CDR3 sequence: CASSAVGETQYF. The rearrangement uses TRBV10-2 and TRBJ2-5. Germline CDR1 WSHSY, CDR2 SAAADI. This CDR3 spans 12 amino acids.

The chain couples TRBV9 to TRBJ1-1. Looked up from germline, CDR1 is SGDLS and CDR2 is YYNGEE. The CDR3 runs 14 residues. CDR3 sequence: CASSVMSKNTEAFF. Filled out from reference TRBV9 and TRBJ1-1, the complete variable domain reads DSGVTQTPKHLITATGQRVTLRCSPRSGDLSVYWYQQSLDQGLQFLIQYYNGEERAKGNILERFSAQQFPDLHSELNLSSLELGDSALYFCASSVMSKNTEAFFGQGTRLTVV.

The chain employs TRBV6-6 and TRBJ2-7. The CDR3 is 12 amino acids. Germline CDR1 is MNHNY and CDR2 is SVGAGI (reference sequence). CDR3 sequence reads: CASRNDGYEQYF.